These 26 T cell receptor beta chains share one sample of origin, sequenced in a study of blood T cell repertoires in COVID-19 (TCRdb year 2020). Libraries were made using the immunoSEQ multiplex PCR assay. Here the immuneACCESS table is served through TCRdb, limited to in-frame sequences with V and J called. Missing clones are a known gap in these copies; in checked studies unresolved V genes cover under half, and the rest lacks a known reason. The sample includes 180,000 or so clones, with about 80% observed a single time. The ten largest clonotypes hold about an eighth of the sample. The material sequenced was PBMCs or T cells enriched from blood (not recorded which). These receptors came from a man between 60 and 75 years old who had been exposed to COVID-19.

The rearrangement joins TRBV30 to TRBJ1-3; D is possibly TRBD1 (5 bases). Trimming cost V 4 bases and J 7 bases, with 17 bases left between them. Germline V lookup: CDR1 GTSNPN, CDR2 SVGIG (reference sequence). This CDR3 has 14 residues. The CDR3 protein is CAWIGAESGNTIYF. The CDR3 DNA reads as TGTGCCTGGATAGGGGCGGAATCAGGGAACACCATATATTTT.

The chain links TRBV2 to TRBJ1-2, with a weak D call TRBD1 (6 bases). V lost 6 bases and J 7 bases, leaving 15 bases between the germline ends. The V gene's germline CDR1 is SNHLY and CDR2 FYNNEI. The CDR3 is made up of 13 amino acids. The CDR3 nucleotides read TGTGCCAGCAGGCCCACAGGGATTGGTGGCTACACCTTC. Protein product: CASRPTGIGGYTF. Full variable domain (outside the CDR3, taken from reference TRBV2 and TRBJ1-2): EPEVTQTPSHQVTQMGQEVILRCVPISNHLYFYWYRQILGQKVEFLVSFYNNEISEKSEIFDDQFSVERPDGSNFTLKIRSTKLEDSAMYFCASRPTGIGGYTFGSGTRLTVV.

This clone was seen at least ten times. The rearrangement links TRBV24-1 to TRBJ2-5; 7 positions agree with TRBD1. The CDR3 spans 13 residues. In germline, CDR1 is KGHDR, CDR2 SFDVKD. The trim removed 6 bases at V and 5 bases at J, leaving 5 bases unmatched. CDR3 amino acids: CATSRQGWETQYF. The CDR3 nucleotides are TGTGCCACCAGTCGACAGGGTTGGGAGACCCAGTACTTC.

This clone was observed a few times. The J gene is TRBJ1-1, the V gene TRBV7-6; TRBD1 aligns across 7 bases. Germline V gene sequence: CDR1 SGHVS, CDR2 FNYEAQ. CDR3 length: 15 amino acids. With V trimmed by 1 base and J by 1 base, 3 bases remained unmatched. CDR3 in DNA: TGTGCCAGCAGCTTAGATGGGACAGAGAACACTGAAGCTTTCTTT. It specifies CASSLDGTENTEAFF.

The CDR3 reads CASSLGGTSTYGYTF. In DNA, the CDR3 is TGTGCCAGCAGCCTGGGGGGGACATCTACTTATGGCTACACCTTC. This chain uses TRBV7-8 with TRBJ1-2, with D maybe TRBD1 (6 bases). Germline V lookup: CDR1 SGHVS, CDR2 FQNEAQ. V lost 5 bases, J lost 5 bases, and 18 bases lay in between. The CDR3 is 15 amino acids. The variable domain in full, completed from reference TRBV7-8 and TRBJ1-2, reads GAGVSQSPRYKVAKRGQDVALRCDPISGHVSLFWYQQALGQGPEFLTYFQNEAQLDKSGLPSDRFFAERPEGSVSTLKIQRTQQEDSAVYLCASSLGGTSTYGYTFGSGTRLTVV.

J is TRBJ2-7 and V is TRBV27, with 7 bases matching TRBD1. Germline CDR1 and CDR2: MNHEY and SMNVEV (reference sequence). The CDR3 length is 13 residues. V lost 5 bases to trimming and J lost 7 bases; unmatched junction nucleotides: 8. The CDR3 sequence is CASSGNYRGEQYF. The CDR3 bases are TGTGCCAGCAGTGGGAATTACAGGGGTGAGCAGTACTTC.

This clone has just a few counts. The rearrangement joins TRBV11-2 to TRBJ1-1, with D unresolved. The ends were cut back, 1 base at V and 1 base at J, with 7 bases in the middle. The CDR3 has 14 residues. The germline CDR1 and CDR2 sequences are SGHAT and FQNNGV. The CDR3 region has the DNA TGTGCCAGCAGCTTAGTGGGCCCGAACACTGAAGCTTTCTTT. Translated: CASSLVGPNTEAFF. Drawing the rest from reference TRBV11-2 and TRBJ1-1, the complete variable domain is EAGVAQSPRYKIIEKRQSVAFWCNPISGHATLYWYQQILGQGPKLLIQFQNNGVVDDSQLPKDRFSAERLKGVDSTLKIQPAKLEDSAVYLCASSLVGPNTEAFFGQGTRLTVV.

This clone appeared a single time. The gene calls are TRBV28 and TRBJ1-5; TRBD1 might be the D (6 bases). CDR1 and CDR2 from the germline V gene are MDHEN and SYDVKM. CDR3 length equals 17 residues. V was pared by 2 bases and J by 2 bases, with 16 bases between. The CDR3 here is CASSLVVGGQGNQPQHF. CDR3 in DNA: TGTGCCAGCAGTTTAGTTGTCGGGGGGCAAGGCAATCAGCCCCAGCATTTT.

The genes are TRBV27 and TRBJ2-2; TRBD1 might be the D (5 bases). Germline-derived CDR1 and CDR2 are MNHEY and SMNVEV (reference sequence). This CDR3 spans 14 amino acids. V lost 2 bases, J lost 8 bases, and 12 bases lay in between. CDR3 region: CASSLVQGTGELFF. In nucleotides, the CDR3 is TGTGCCAGCAGTTTAGTGCAGGGAACGGGGGAGCTGTTTTTT.

This clone was found once. The chain is built from TRBV27 and TRBJ2-1, with 11 bases lining up with TRBD2. V gave up 4 bases and J gave up 6 bases; unmatched junction bases: 11. CDR1 is MNHEY, CDR2 SMNVEV, per germline (reference sequence). The CDR3 length is 17 residues. The CDR3 nucleotides read TGTGCCAGCAGTTCCGGGACTAGCGGTACTTGGTTCAATGAGCAGTTCTTC. Protein: CASSSGTSGTWFNEQFF.

This clone has only a few counts. This sequence joins TRBV10-3 and TRBJ1-6, with TRBD1 as a possible D gene (5 bases). Germline V lookup: CDR1 ENHRY, CDR2 SYGVKD. V dropped 6 bases and J dropped 7 bases, with 16 bases sitting between them. The CDR3 length is 15 residues. The CDR3 bases are TGTGCCATCAGGGGGGGAGTTCTATTCAATTCACCCCTCCACTTT. This translates into CAIRGGVLFNSPLHF.

This chain uses TRBV7-6 with TRBJ2-7, with 8 bases lining up with TRBD2. The ends lost 5 bases at V and 4 bases at J; junction bases unmatched: 13. This CDR3 has 16 amino acids. Per germline, CDR1 SGHVS and CDR2 FNYEAQ. The CDR3 protein is CASSLLSGRGEYEQYF. In nucleotides, the CDR3 is TGTGCCAGCAGCCTACTAAGCGGGAGAGGGGAATACGAGCAGTACTTC.

The V and J genes are TRBV18 and TRBJ2-5; D is unclear. This CDR3 has 14 amino acids. The germline V gene has CDR1 KGHSH and CDR2 LQKENI. The germline V and J ends were trimmed by 3 bases and 9 bases, with 17 bases remaining between them. CDR3 sequence reads: CASSPPGPTNAQYF. The CDR3, as DNA: TGTGCCAGCTCACCCCCTGGGCCTACCAACGCCCAGTACTTC.

The CDR3 loop is CASSLLRETQYF. DNA of the CDR3: TGTGCCAGCAGCCTACTGCGAGAGACCCAGTACTTC. The V call is TRBV12-3 or TRBV12-4, the J call TRBJ2-5; D gene unclear. The CDR3 length is 12 residues. V was trimmed by 6 bases and J by 4 bases, leaving 9 bases between them.

The J gene is TRBJ2-7, the V gene TRBV11-2, with a weak D call TRBD2 (6 bases). CDR3 length: 15 amino acids. V shed 1 base and J shed 5 bases, with 15 bases lying between them. The germline gives CDR1 SGHAT, CDR2 FQNNGV. The CDR3 sequence is CASSLGAGSSHEQYF. CDR3 nucleotide sequence: TGTGCCAGCAGCTTAGGAGCGGGCAGTTCCCACGAGCAGTACTTC.

This sequence joins TRBV9 and TRBJ2-1; 9 nucleotides align to TRBD2. This CDR3 is built from 16 residues. V shed 4 bases, J shed 9 bases, and the junction held 14 bases outside the gene matches. The V gene's germline CDR1 is SGDLS and CDR2 YYNGEE. This CDR3 reads CASSPSGGRGWVEQFF. The CDR3 nucleotides are TGTGCCAGCAGCCCCTCGGGCGGGAGGGGATGGGTTGAGCAGTTCTTC.

J is TRBJ1-1 and V is TRBV18; no clear D. Germline values: CDR1 KGHSH, CDR2 LQKENI. The V and J ends lost 8 bases and 1 base respectively, with 11 bases between them. This CDR3 spans 13 amino acids. The CDR3 sequence: CASEADGNTEAFF. As DNA, the CDR3 is TGTGCCAGCGAAGCGGACGGGAACACTGAAGCTTTCTTT.

This clone came up once. V gene TRBV7-3 combines with J gene TRBJ2-1; TRBD2 aligns across 7 bases. The CDR3 has 15 amino acids. The germline V gene encodes CDR1 SGHTA and CDR2 FQGTGA. Trimming cost V 3 bases and J 5 bases; bases outside gene matches: 7. The CDR3 loop is CASSLTLALDNEQFF. CDR3 nucleotide sequence: TGTGCCAGCAGCTTGACACTAGCGTTGGACAATGAGCAGTTCTTC.

This clone is classed as medium-sized. This chain joins TRBV7-2 and TRBJ1-2; 10 positions agree with TRBD1. Per the germline V gene, CDR1 is SGHTA and CDR2 is FQGNSA. V lost 0 bases, J lost 1 base, and 5 bases stayed unmatched. CDR3 size: 17 residues. The CDR3 region is CASSLAGGTGVNYGYTF. CDR3 in DNA: TGTGCCAGCAGCTTAGCCGGCGGGACAGGGGTTAACTATGGCTACACCTTC.

The genes are TRBV9 and TRBJ1-6; 8 bases match TRBD1. Trimming cost V 2 bases and J 7 bases; bases outside gene matches: 2. Germline V gene lookup returns CDR1 SGDLS and CDR2 YYNGEE. CDR3 length: 14 amino acids. CDR3 sequence: CASSVTGENSPLHF. The CDR3 nucleotides read TGTGCCAGCAGCGTGACAGGGGAGAATTCACCCCTCCACTTT.

The chain is built from TRBV5-6 and TRBJ2-7; TRBD1 agrees at 10 bases. Trimming removed 2 bases from V and 2 bases from J; junction bases left unmatched: 4. The germline V gene encodes CDR1 SGHDT and CDR2 YYEEEE. The CDR3 spans 15 residues. DNA of the CDR3: TGTGCCAGCAGCTTCACCGGGACAGGGGCCTACGAGCAGTACTTC. This gives the protein CASSFTGTGAYEQYF.

This chain's CDR3 is CASSLSAGLTDTQYF. CDR3 DNA sequence: TGTGCCAGCAGCTTAAGTGCCGGACTCACAGATACGCAGTATTTT. This chain connects TRBV7-3 to TRBJ2-3; TRBD2 is a possible D gene (5 bases). Germline CDR1 is SGHTA and CDR2 is FQGTGA. Trimming removed 1 base at V and 2 bases at J, with 10 bases between. The CDR3 sequence is 15 residues long.

The chain employs TRBV7-3 and TRBJ2-2; 9 nucleotides align to TRBD2. Germline CDR1 reads SGHTA; CDR2 reads FQGTGA. CDR3 length: 16 residues. Trimming removed 5 bases from V and 7 bases from J; junction bases left unmatched: 11. The CDR3 nucleotides read TGTGCCAGCAGCCAATTAGCGGGGGCAAAGGGCGGGGAGCTGTTTTTT. This sequence encodes CASSQLAGAKGGELFF.

The chain is built from TRBV18 and TRBJ1-5; maybe TRBD1 (5 bases). Germline assignment: CDR1 KGHSH and CDR2 LQKENI. Trimming stripped 1 base from V and 5 bases from J, with 6 bases between. CDR3 length: 13 amino acids. CDR3 coding DNA: TGTGCCAGCTCACCACGGGGGGATCAGCCCCAGCATTTT. This translates into CASSPRGDQPQHF.

The V call is TRBV7-2, the J call TRBJ1-1; possibly TRBD1 for D (6 bases). Germline lookup yields CDR1 SGHTA and CDR2 FQGNSA. Trimming removed 4 bases from V and 9 bases from J, with 24 bases in between. CDR3 length: 16 residues. Here the CDR3 reads CASSYSETGRGGKAFF. The CDR3 DNA follows: TGTGCCAGCAGCTACTCCGAGACAGGCAGAGGGGGAAAAGCTTTCTTT.

The chain couples TRBV5-6 to TRBJ2-1, with unresolved D. Germline V gene data show CDR1 as SGHDT and CDR2 as YYEEEE. Trimming took off 0 bases at V and 8 bases at J, with 12 bases between the two ends. This CDR3 is 14 amino acids long. CDR3 sequence: CASSLALVGHEQFF. CDR3 DNA sequence: TGTGCCAGCAGCTTGGCGCTAGTAGGCCATGAGCAGTTCTTC. Drawing the rest from reference TRBV5-6 and TRBJ2-1, the complete variable domain is DAGVTQSPTHLIKTRGQQVTLRCSPKSGHDTVSWYQQALGQGPQFIFQYYEEEERQRGNFPDRFSGHQFPNYSSELNVNALLLGDSALYLCASSLALVGHEQFFGPGTRLTVL.